A single TCR beta chain is shown here with its context. Its binding antigen is unknown. Base qualities are not recorded, but no much larger clone differs from it by a single base. The sample belongs to a study of blood T cell repertoires in COVID-19 (dated by TCRdb to the early 2020s). With respect to the entire study: Samples from collaborators originated in the United States, Italy and Spain and spanned both the acute and convalescent phases of COVID-19. The samples were drawn from two sources: the first 160 participants of the ongoing ImmuneRACE study, and 1,254 subjects contributed by 6 global collaborators. Where available, HLA class I and class II types were obtained from metadata supplied by the sample provider rather than from assay-based typing. The repertoires were released in a freely available public database intended as a resource for research on the immune response to SARS-CoV-2. The sample metadata nearly always contained a de-identified subject ID, COVID-19 status, age in years and sex. The material from the prospective study consisted of cDNA or gDNA derived from T cells, B-cell-depleted T cells, or PBMCs. Deeply sampled blood TCRbeta repertoires from subjects exposed to, actively infected with, or recovered from COVID-19 were included in the dataset.

TCRbeta CDR3 regions were amplified from genomic DNA using the immunoSEQ Assay, a bias-controlled multiplex PCR. On the study's bioinformatics: Within the assay, amplification of reference gene primers was used to estimate how many nucleated cells each sample contained. Sequence reads were collapsed and filtered to measure the absolute abundance of every unique TCRbeta CDR3 rearrangement. For each sample, productive Simpson clonality was calculated as the square root of Simpson's diversity index over productive rearrangements. Here the immuneACCESS table is served through TCRdb, limited to in-frame sequences with V and J called. Missing clones are a known gap in these copies; in checked studies unresolved V genes cover under half, and the rest lacks a known reason. That table gives V, J and clone size, and the DNA gave D and trimming. In this sample the table shows roughly 190,000 clones, roughly 87% of which occur a single time. The top ten constitute approximately 8.1% of the sample.

On the study overall, not on this receptor specifically: Clinical and demographic metadata were provided uncurated, with the amount varying by source and participant.

At one collaborating source in Seattle, patients were enrolled during active infection and were followed longitudinally through the course of disease. The collaborating institutions used their own protocols to collect whole blood in K2EDTA tubes. For TCRbeta analysis, collaborators shipped samples as frozen whole blood, isolated PBMCs, or DNA extracted from either of those sample types. The sequenced sample consisted of peripheral blood. This clonotype originated in a woman in her sixties or seventies with COVID-19, enrolled during active disease.

CDR3 region: CASSTIDSYTEAFF. Read as DNA, the sequence is TGTGCCAGCAGTACAATCGACAGCTACACTGAAGCTTTCTTT. Here the chain combines TRBV27 and TRBJ1-1, with a tentative D gene TRBD1 over 5 matching bases. V was cut back by 5 bases and J by 3 bases, leaving a gap of 13 bases between them. The CDR3 holds 14 amino acids from the cysteine to the phenylalanine. The DNA shown is the 42-base CDR3, in frame from base 1. Based on the germline V gene (reference sequence), the CDR1 and CDR2 sequences are MNHEY and SMNVEV.